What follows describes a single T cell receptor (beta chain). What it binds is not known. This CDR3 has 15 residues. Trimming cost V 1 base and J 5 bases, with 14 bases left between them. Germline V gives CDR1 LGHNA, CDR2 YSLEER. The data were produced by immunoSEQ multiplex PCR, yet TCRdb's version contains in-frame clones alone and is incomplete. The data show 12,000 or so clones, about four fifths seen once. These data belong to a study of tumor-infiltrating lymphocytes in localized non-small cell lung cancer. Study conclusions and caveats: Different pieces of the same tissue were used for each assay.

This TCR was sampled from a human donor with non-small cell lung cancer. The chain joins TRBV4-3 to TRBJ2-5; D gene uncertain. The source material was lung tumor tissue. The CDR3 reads CASSQAPDRVETQYF. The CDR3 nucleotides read TGCGCCAGCAGCCAAGCCCCTGATAGGGTGGAGACCCAGTACTTC.